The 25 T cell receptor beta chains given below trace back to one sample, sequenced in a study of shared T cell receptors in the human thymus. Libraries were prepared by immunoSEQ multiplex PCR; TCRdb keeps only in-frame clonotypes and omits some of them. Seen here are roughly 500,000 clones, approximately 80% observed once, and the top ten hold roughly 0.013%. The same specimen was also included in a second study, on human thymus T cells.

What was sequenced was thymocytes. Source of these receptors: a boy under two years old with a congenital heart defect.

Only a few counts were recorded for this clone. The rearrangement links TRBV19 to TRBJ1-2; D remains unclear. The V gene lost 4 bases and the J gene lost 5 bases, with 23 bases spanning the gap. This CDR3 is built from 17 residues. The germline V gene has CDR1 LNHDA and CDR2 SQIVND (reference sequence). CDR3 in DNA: TGTGCCAGTAGTAGATGGCCGTGGGAGCCCCTAGAGTATGGCTACACCTTC. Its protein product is CASSRWPWEPLEYGYTF.

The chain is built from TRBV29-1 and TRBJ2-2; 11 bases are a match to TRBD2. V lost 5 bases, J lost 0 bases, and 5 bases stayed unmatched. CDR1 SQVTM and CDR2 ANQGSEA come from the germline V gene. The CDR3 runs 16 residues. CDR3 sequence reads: CSVSTSGATNTGELFF. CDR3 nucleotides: TGCAGCGTTTCGACTAGCGGGGCAACGAACACCGGGGAGCTGTTTTTT.

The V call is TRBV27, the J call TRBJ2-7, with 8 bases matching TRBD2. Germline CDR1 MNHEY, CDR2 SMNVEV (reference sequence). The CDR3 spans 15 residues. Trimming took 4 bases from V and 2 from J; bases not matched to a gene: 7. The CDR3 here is CASSYDGRAPYEQYF. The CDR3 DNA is TGTGCCAGCAGTTATGACGGGAGGGCCCCCTACGAGCAGTACTTC.

The DNA of the CDR3 is TGTGCCTGGAGGTCCCGTGGGAGCCCCTTCGCGCAGTATTTT. Protein product: CAWRSRGSPFAQYF. This chain uses TRBV30 with TRBJ2-3; possibly TRBD2 for D (5 bases). The germline V and J ends were trimmed by 3 bases and 10 bases, with 20 bases remaining between them. The CDR3 loop spans 14 amino acids. Germline V CDR1 and CDR2: GTSNPN, SVGIG (reference sequence).

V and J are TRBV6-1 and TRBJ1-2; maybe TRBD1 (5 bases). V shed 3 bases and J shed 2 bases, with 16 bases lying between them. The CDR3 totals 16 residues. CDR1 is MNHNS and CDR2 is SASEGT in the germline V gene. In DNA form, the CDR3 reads TGTGCCAGCAGTGATGTGGCAGGGAAGGAGAACTATGGCTACACCTTC. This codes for CASSDVAGKENYGYTF.

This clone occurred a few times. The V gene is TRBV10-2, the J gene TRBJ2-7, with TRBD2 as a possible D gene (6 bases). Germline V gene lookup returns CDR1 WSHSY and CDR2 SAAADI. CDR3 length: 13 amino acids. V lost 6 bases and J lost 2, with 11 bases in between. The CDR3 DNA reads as TGCGCCAGCAGCCGGGACTCTCCCTACGAGCAGTACTTC. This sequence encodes CASSRDSPYEQYF.

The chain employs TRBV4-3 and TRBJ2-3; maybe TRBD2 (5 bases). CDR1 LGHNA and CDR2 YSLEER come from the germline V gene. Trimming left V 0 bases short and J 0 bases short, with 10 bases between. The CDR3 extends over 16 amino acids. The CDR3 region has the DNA TGCGCCAGCAGCCAAGATCCGCCTAGCAGCACAGATACGCAGTATTTT. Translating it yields CASSQDPPSSTDTQYF.

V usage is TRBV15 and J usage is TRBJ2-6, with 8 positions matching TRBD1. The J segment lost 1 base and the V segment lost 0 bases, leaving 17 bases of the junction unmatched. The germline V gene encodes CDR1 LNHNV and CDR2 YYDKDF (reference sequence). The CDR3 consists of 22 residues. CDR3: CATSRDPVGTGQDPSGANVLTF. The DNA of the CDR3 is TGTGCCACCAGCAGAGATCCAGTAGGTACGGGACAGGATCCTTCTGGGGCCAACGTCCTGACTTTC.

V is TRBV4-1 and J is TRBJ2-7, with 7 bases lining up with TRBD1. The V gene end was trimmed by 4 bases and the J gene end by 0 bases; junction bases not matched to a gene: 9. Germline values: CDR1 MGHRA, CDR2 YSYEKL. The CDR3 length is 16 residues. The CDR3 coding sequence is TGCGCCAGCAGCCCCGGACAGGCGGTGAGCTCCTACGAGCAGTACTTC. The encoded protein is CASSPGQAVSSYEQYF.

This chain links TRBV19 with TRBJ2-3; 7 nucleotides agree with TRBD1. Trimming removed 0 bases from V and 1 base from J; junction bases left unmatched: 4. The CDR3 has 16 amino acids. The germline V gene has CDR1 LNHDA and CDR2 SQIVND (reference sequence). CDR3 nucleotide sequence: TGTGCCAGTAGTATAGAGACAGGGTTCGGCACAGATACGCAGTATTTT. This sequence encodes CASSIETGFGTDTQYF.

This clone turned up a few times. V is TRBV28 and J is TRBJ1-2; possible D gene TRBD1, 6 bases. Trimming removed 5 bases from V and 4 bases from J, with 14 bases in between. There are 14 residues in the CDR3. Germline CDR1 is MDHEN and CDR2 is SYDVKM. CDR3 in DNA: TGTGCCAGCAGTATCCGGGACACCATCTATGGCTACACCTTC. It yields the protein CASSIRDTIYGYTF.

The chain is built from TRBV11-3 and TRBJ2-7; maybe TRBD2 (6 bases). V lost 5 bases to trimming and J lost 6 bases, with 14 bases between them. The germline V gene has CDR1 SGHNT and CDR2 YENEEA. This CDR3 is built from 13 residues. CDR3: CASSTGGSGEQYF. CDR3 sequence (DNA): TGTGCCAGCAGCACCGGGGGATCGGGCGAGCAGTACTTC.

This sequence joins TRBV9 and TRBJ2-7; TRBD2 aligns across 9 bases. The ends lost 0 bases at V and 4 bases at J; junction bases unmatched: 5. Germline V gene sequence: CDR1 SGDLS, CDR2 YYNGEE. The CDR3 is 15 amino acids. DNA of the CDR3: TGTGCCAGCAGCGTAGGTGGGCTAGCGGGATACGAGCAGTACTTC. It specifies CASSVGGLAGYEQYF.

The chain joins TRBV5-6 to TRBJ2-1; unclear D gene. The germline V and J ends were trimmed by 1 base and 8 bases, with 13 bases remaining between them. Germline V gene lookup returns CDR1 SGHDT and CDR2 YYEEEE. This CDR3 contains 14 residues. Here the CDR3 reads CASSLFSALDEQFF. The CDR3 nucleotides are TGTGCCAGCAGCTTGTTCTCCGCTTTAGATGAGCAGTTCTTC.

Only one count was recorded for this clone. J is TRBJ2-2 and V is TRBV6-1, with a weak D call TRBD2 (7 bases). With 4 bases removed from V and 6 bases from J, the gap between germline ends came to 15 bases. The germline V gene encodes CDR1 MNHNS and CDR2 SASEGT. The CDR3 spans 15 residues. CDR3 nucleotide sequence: TGTGCCAGCAGTGCCATTCCCGGGGGGCCCGGGGAGCTGTTTTTT. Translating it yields CASSAIPGGPGELFF.

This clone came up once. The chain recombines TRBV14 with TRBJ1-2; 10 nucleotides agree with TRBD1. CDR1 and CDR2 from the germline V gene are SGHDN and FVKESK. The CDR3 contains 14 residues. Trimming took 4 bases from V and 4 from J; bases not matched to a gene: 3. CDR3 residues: CASSRGQGCYGYTF. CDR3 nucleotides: TGTGCCAGCAGCCGGGGACAGGGGTGCTATGGCTACACCTTC.

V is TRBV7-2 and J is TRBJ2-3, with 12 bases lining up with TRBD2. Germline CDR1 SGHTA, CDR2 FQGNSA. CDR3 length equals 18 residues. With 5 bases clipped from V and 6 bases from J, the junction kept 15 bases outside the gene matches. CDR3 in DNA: TGTGCCAGCAGCACTAGGGTCCTAGCGGGAGGGGCTGGGGATACGCAGTATTTT. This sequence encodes CASSTRVLAGGAGDTQYF. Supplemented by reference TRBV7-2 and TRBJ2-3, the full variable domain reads GAGVSQSPSNKVTEKGKDVELRCDPISGHTALYWYRQSLGQGLEFLIYFQGNSAPDKSGLPSDRFSAERTGGSVSTLTIQRTQQEDSAVYLCASSTRVLAGGAGDTQYFGPGTRLTVL.

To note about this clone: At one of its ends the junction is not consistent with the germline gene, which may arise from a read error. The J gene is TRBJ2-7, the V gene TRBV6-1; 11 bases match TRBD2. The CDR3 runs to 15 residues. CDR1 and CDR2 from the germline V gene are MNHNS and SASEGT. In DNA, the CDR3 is TGTGCCAGCAATGAAGGGACTAGCGGAGGGTCCGAGCAGTACTTC. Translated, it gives CASNEGTSGGSEQYF.

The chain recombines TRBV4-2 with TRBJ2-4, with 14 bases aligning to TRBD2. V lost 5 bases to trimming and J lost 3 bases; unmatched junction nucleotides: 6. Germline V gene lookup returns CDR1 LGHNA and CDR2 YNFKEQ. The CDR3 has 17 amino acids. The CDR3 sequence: CASSVPGTSGSKNIQYF. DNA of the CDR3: TGTGCCAGCAGCGTCCCCGGGACTAGCGGGAGCAAAAACATTCAGTACTTC.

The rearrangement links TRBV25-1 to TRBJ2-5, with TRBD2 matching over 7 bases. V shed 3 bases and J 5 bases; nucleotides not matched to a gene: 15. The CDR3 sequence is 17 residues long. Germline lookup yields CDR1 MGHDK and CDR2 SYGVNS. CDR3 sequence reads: CASSEDRRREGRETQYF. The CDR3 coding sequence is TGTGCCAGCAGTGAGGACCGAAGGAGGGAGGGCCGGGAGACCCAGTACTTC. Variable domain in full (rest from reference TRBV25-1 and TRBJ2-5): EADIYQTPRYLVIGTGKKITLECSQTMGHDKMYWYQQDPGMELHLIHYSYGVNSTEKGDLSSESTVSRIRTEHFPLTLESARPSHTSQYLCASSEDRRREGRETQYFGPGTRLLVL.

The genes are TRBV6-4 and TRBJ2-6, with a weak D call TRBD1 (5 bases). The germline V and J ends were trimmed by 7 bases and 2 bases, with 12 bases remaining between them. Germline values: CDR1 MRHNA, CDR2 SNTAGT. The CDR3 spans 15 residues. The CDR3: CASTWGSPGANVLTF. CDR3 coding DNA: TGTGCCAGCACCTGGGGCAGCCCTGGGGCCAACGTCCTGACTTTC.

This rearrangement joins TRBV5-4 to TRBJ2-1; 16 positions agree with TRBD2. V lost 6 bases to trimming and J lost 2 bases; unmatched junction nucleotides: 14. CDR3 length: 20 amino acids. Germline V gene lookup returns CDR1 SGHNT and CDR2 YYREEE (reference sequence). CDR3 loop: CASTVVGPGTSGRAYNEQFF. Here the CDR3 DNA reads TGTGCCAGCACCGTTGTCGGACCCGGGACTAGCGGGAGGGCCTACAATGAGCAGTTCTTC.

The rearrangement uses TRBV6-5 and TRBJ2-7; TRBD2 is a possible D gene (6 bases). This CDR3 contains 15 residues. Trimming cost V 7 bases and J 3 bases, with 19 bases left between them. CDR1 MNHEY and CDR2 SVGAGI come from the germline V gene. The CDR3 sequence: CASTFGQGRYYEQYF. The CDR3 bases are TGTGCCAGCACCTTCGGACAAGGGAGGTACTACGAGCAGTACTTC.

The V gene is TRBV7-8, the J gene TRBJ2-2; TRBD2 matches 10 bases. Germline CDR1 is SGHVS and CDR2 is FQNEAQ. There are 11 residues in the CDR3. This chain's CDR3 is CAGLAYGELFF. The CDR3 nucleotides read TGTGCGGGACTAGCGTACGGGGAGCTGTTTTTT.

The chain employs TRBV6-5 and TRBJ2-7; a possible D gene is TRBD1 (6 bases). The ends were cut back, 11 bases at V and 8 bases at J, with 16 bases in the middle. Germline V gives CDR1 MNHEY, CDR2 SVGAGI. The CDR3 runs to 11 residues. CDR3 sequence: CAAGTSLKQYF. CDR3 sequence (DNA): TGTGCCGCAGGGACATCCCTAAAGCAGTACTTC.